In its sample, the clone carrying this T cell receptor (beta chain) was seen a few times. This record comes from a study of tumor and adjacent non-tumor tissue in lung cancer. For the study at large: Aged about 31 to 80 years, patients included 10 men and about 5 women with stage I to III disease. Samples averaged around 3.9 million productive TCRbeta reads each.

The library came from three nested PCR rounds adapted from ARM-PCR protocols. Via MiXCR, TCRdb re-called the multiplex PCR reads, giving one row per CDR3 protein. The sample includes under 150,000 distinct CDR3 sequences, about 66% of them seen just once. The V gene's germline CDR1 is KGHDR and CDR2 SFDVKD. The CDR3 is 19 amino acids. Unmatched junction bases numbered 19, after V lost 2 bases and J lost 9 bases. This sample's RNA came from whole unsorted tissue. Newly diagnosed lung cancer patients had thoracic surgery in China, August–late 2014, without prior chemotherapy. V and J are TRBV24-1 and TRBJ2-1, with TRBD2 matching 9 bases. This clonotype was sampled from a man between 25 and 39 years old with non-small cell lung cancer. Sequencing input: lung tumor tissue. CDR3 amino acids: CATSDSPPIAGVTVFEQFF. The CDR3 DNA reads as TGTGCCACCAGTGATTCTCCGCCTATAGCGGGAGTAACTGTGTTTGAGCAGTTCTTC.